The rows below give T cell receptor beta chains drawn from one sample of a study of cytomegalovirus exposure and HLA in healthy donors. Clones were read by immunoSEQ multiplex PCR, and TCRdb kept only the in-frame ones, dropping some. Here the sample spans about 49,000 clones, around 94% being singletons. The sample taken for sequencing was PBMCs. These receptors all stem from a young man in good health and CMV-seronegative. The CDR3 runs from the conserved cysteine through the conserved F or W. Fields, in order: V gene, clone size, J gene, D gene, CDR3 DNA, CDR3 protein. A D gene is named only where the DNA matches it firmly. Rows may omit the clone size; those that give it use once, few, many or a size class.

TRBV27	.	TRBJ1-1	.	TGTGCCAGCAGTCCCTTCAGAAACACTGAAGCTTTCTTT	CASSPFRNTEAFF
TRBV27	.	TRBJ2-6	TRBD1	TGTGCCAGCAGGGTAGCAGGGGGCGCTGGGGCCAACGTCCTGACTTTC	CASRVAGGAGANVLTF
TRBV27	.	TRBJ2-3	.	TGTGCCAGCAGTTTAACCTCAAAGCGGTTTGGGGATACGCAGTATTTT	CASSLTSKRFGDTQYF
TRBV6-5	.	TRBJ2-3	.	TGTGCCAGCAGTTACTCTGTGACAGGCACAGATACGCAGTATTTT	CASSYSVTGTDTQYF
TRBV4-1	.	TRBJ2-7	TRBD2	TGCGCCAGCAGCCAGGGGACTAGCGGACTATACGAGCAGTACTTC	CASSQGTSGLYEQYF
TRBV14	.	TRBJ2-2	.	TGTGCCAGCAGCCATAGACAGGGAGGCACCGGGGAGCTGTTTTTT	CASSHRQGGTGELFF
TRBV20-1	.	TRBJ2-1	.	TGCAGCCTCCCGGGGAACGATGAGCAGTTCTTC	CSLPGNDEQFF
TRBV14	.	TRBJ2-1	.	TGTGCCAGCAGCCAAGCCCTAGCGAGCTACAATGAGCAGTTCTTC	CASSQALASYNEQFF
TRBV4-1	.	TRBJ2-1	TRBD2	TGCGCCAGCAGCCAACTAGCGGGGAACAATGAGCAGTTCTTC	CASSQLAGNNEQFF
TRBV28	.	TRBJ2-1	.	TGTGCCAGCAGTAGCCCGACGGGCAATGAGCAGTTCTTC	CASSSPTGNEQFF
TRBV28	.	TRBJ2-1	.	TGTGCCAGCAGTTTATTGACGGGAGTGGGTAATGAGCCACCCAATGAGCAGTTCTTC	CASSLLTGVGNEPPNEQFF
TRBV30	.	TRBJ2-7	TRBD1	TGTGCCTGGAGTGTAGGGACAGGGATACTCTACGAGCAGTACTTC	CAWSVGTGILYEQYF
TRBV5-1	.	TRBJ2-5	.	TGCGCCAGCAGCCCACTGTACCAAGAGACCCAGTACTTC	CASSPLYQETQYF
TRBV7-9	.	TRBJ2-5	.	TGTGCCAGCAGTGCCCCTAGCGCATTTAGGAAAGAGACCCAGTACTTC	CASSAPSAFRKETQYF
TRBV4-3	.	TRBJ2-1	.	TGCGCCAGCAGCCAAGGACACTCCCTGGAGCAGTTCTTC	CASSQGHSLEQFF
TRBV27	.	TRBJ2-7	.	TGTGCCAGCCTCGGAGGTTCTGACGACGAGCAGTACTTC	CASLGGSDDEQYF
TRBV25-1	.	TRBJ2-6	.	TGTGCCAGCAGTGAATGGGGCCAGAACTCTGGGGCCAACGTCCTGACTTTC	CASSEWGQNSGANVLTF
TRBV29-1	.	TRBJ1-2	TRBD1	TGCAGCGTCGGGACAGGGGCGAACTATGGCTACACCTTC	CSVGTGANYGYTF
TRBV18	.	TRBJ2-2	.	TGTGCCAGCTCACCACCGATCGGCGGCACCGGGGAGCTGTTTTTT	CASSPPIGGTGELFF
TRBV9	.	TRBJ2-3	TRBD1	TGTGCCAGCAGCGGGACAGGGGCTGGAGATACGCAGTATTTT	CASSGTGAGDTQYF
TRBV28	.	TRBJ1-5	TRBD1	TGTGCCAGCAGTTTATCCCGGACAGGGGGGAATCAGCCCCAGCATTTT	CASSLSRTGGNQPQHF
TRBV4-3	.	TRBJ2-2	.	TGCGCCAGCAGCCAAGTAGTGGGAGCAACCACCGGGGAGCTGTTTTTT	CASSQVVGATTGELFF
TRBV6-6	.	TRBJ2-3	.	TGTGCCAGCAGTTACCAGGGGGGAGATACGCAGTATTTT	CASSYQGGDTQYF
TRBV28	.	TRBJ1-5	TRBD1	TGTGCCAGCAGAGTAAGGGACAGGGGCCATTATAGCAATCAGCCCCAGCATTTT	CASRVRDRGHYSNQPQHF
TRBV20-1	.	TRBJ2-7	.	TGCAGTGGTTTAGCCTACGAGCAGTACTTC	CSGLAYEQYF
TRBV9	.	TRBJ2-7	.	TGTGCCAGCAGCGTAGGGGGCACCAACTACGAGCAGTACTTC	CASSVGGTNYEQYF
TRBV7-2	.	TRBJ2-3	TRBD2	TGTGCCAGCAGCTCGGCGGGAGCTGGCACAGATACGCAGTATTTT	CASSSAGAGTDTQYF
TRBV7-2	.	TRBJ2-5	.	TGTGCCAGCAGCTTAGAAGGCAGCCTAGAAGAGACCCAGTACTTC	CASSLEGSLEETQYF
TRBV7-3	.	TRBJ2-1	.	TGTGCCAGCAGCTTAAAGGCGACAGATGAGCAGTTCTTC	CASSLKATDEQFF
TRBV6-5	few	TRBJ2-7	.	TGTGCCAGCAGTACGGACTGGTACGAGCAGTACTTC	CASSTDWYEQYF
TRBV19	.	TRBJ2-3	TRBD1	TGTGCCAGTAGTATAATTTGGCGGACAGGAGACACAGATACGCAGTATTTT	CASSIIWRTGDTDTQYF
TRBV9	.	TRBJ2-7	.	TGTGCCAGCAGCGTAGGAGTCTCCTACGAGCAGTACTTC	CASSVGVSYEQYF
TRBV7-2	.	TRBJ2-7	.	TGTGCCAGCAGCCCCTACAGGGTCTCCTACGAGCAGTACTTC	CASSPYRVSYEQYF
TRBV6-5	.	TRBJ2-7	.	TGTGCCAGCAGCAGCGACAGTTACGAGCAGTACTTC	CASSSDSYEQYF
TRBV11-2	.	TRBJ2-7	TRBD1	TGTGCCAGCAGCTTACAGGGGGCGAGCTCCTACGAGCAGTACTTC	CASSLQGASSYEQYF
TRBV4-2	.	TRBJ1-5	.	TGTGCCAGCAGCCAATTGGCTGTAGCGCCCTTCAATCAGCCCCAGCATTTT	CASSQLAVAPFNQPQHF
TRBV10-1	.	TRBJ2-5	.	TGCGCCAGCAGCTCGGGATTAGAGACCCAGTACTTC	CASSSGLETQYF
TRBV14	.	TRBJ2-2	.	TGTGCCAGCAGCCGGTGGGACTTCCCCACCGGGGAGCTGTTTTTT	CASSRWDFPTGELFF
TRBV10-3	once	TRBJ2-7	TRBD1	TGTGCCATCAGTGAGCCTTCCGGGACAGGACGCGACTACGAGCAGTACTTC	CAISEPSGTGRDYEQYF